The present TCR beta chain was sequenced within a study of T cell changes during pregnancy in multiple sclerosis. The method was immunoSEQ multiplex PCR; TCRdb's version includes in-frame clones alone and lacks a portion of them. The sample records more than 80,000 clones, 85% to 95% being singletons. This CDR3 region has 15 residues. The V gene's germline CDR1 is LNHDA and CDR2 SQIVND (reference sequence). V was cut by 5 bases and J by 0 bases, with 13 bases left in between. This sequence was found in a female donor with multiple sclerosis, enrolled in a pregnancy study. The sample in question was peripheral blood, obtained after pregnancy. This rearrangement joins TRBV19 to TRBJ1-1, with a possible D match to TRBD1 (5 bases). Here the CDR3 reads CASSSGGGMNTEAFF. In nucleotides, the CDR3 is TGTGCCAGTAGTTCGGGGGGAGGGATGAACACTGAAGCTTTCTTT.